This T cell receptor beta chain emerged from a study of blood T cell repertoires in COVID-19. This clone has a handful of counts. Between the trimmed V and J ends, which lost 4 bases and 3 bases, there was a span of 15 bases. In germline, CDR1 is SQVTM, CDR2 ANQGSEA. The CDR3 runs to 15 residues. In the original workflow: Nucleated cell counts were estimated from reference gene primer amplification. Clones were read by immunoSEQ multiplex PCR, and TCRdb kept only the in-frame ones, dropping some. V, J and clone size are those of that table, while D and trimming were read from the DNA. The sample has about 90,000 clones; around 80% are singletons.

Sample: peripheral blood. This chain links TRBV29-1 with TRBJ2-2; a possible D gene is TRBD2 (5 bases). This receptor was identified in a woman of 80 years or more with active or convalescent COVID-19. In nucleotides, the CDR3 is TGCAGCGTTGGGACTTCGGGTTGGGACACCGGGGAGCTGTTTTTT. Translating it yields CSVGTSGWDTGELFF.